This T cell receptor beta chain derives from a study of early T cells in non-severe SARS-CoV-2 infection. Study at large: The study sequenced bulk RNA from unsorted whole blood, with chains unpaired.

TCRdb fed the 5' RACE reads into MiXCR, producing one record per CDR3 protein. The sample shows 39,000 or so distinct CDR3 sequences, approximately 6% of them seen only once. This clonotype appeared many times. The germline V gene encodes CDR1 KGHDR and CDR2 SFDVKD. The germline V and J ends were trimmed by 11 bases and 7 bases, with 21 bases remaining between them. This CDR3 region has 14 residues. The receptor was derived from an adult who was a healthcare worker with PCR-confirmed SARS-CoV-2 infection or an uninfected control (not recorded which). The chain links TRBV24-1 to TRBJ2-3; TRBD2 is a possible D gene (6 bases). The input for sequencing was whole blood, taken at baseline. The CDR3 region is CAIASRDSLHTQYF. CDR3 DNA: TGTGCCATCGCTAGCCGGGACTCCCTGCATACGCAGTATTTT.